Following are 30 T cell receptor beta chains from one sample sequenced in a study of OX40 agonist ivuxolimab in advanced cancers. Here immunoSEQ multiplex PCR was the method, and the copy in TCRdb shows in-frame clones only, minus some. The sample includes some 69,000 clones, almost 90% of them seen just once. Sample: CD4+ or CD8+ T cells sorted from blood, taken in a trial of the OX40 agonist ivuxolimab. These receptors were obtained from an adult with an advanced solid tumor such as melanoma, head and neck, liver or kidney cancer.

The chain links TRBV4-2 to TRBJ2-1; 14 nucleotides agree with TRBD2. The V gene's germline CDR1 is LGHNA and CDR2 YNFKEQ. The CDR3 consists of 16 residues. V was pared by 2 bases and J by 7 bases, with 4 bases of the junction left unmatched. The DNA for the CDR3 is TGTGCCAGCAGCCAAAGAGGGACTAGCGGGAGAAATGAGCAGTTCTTC. It codes for CASSQRGTSGRNEQFF.

The gene calls are TRBV28 and TRBJ2-7, with 10 bases that match TRBD2. CDR1 and CDR2 from the germline V gene are MDHEN and SYDVKM. The CDR3 runs to 14 residues. With 2 bases clipped from V and 8 bases from J, the junction kept 6 bases outside the gene matches. The CDR3 loop reads CASSLAAGGSQQYF. The CDR3 DNA reads as TGTGCCAGCAGTTTAGCAGCGGGAGGGTCCCAGCAGTACTTC.

This chain uses TRBV6-1 with TRBJ2-5; 8 nucleotides line up with TRBD2. V was clipped by 2 bases and J by 1 base; unmatched bases: 6. Germline loops: CDR1 MNHNS, CDR2 SASEGT. The CDR3 covers 16 residues. The CDR3 here is CASSERRLAIQETQYF. The DNA for the CDR3 is TGTGCCAGCAGTGAAAGAAGACTAGCGATCCAAGAGACCCAGTACTTC.

This clone occurred once. The CDR3 DNA sequence: TGTGCCAGCAGCTTCCGCCCAGGGCGAGGCTCAAATGAAAAACTGTTTTTT. Its protein product is CASSFRPGRGSNEKLFF. The chain is built from TRBV7-8 and TRBJ1-4; possible D gene TRBD1, 5 bases. V was pared by 3 bases and J by 5 bases, with 19 bases between. The CDR3 runs 17 residues. Germline CDR1 is SGHVS and CDR2 is FQNEAQ.

The chain recombines TRBV7-9 with TRBJ2-2; 11 bases match TRBD2. The CDR3 spans 18 residues. V lost 1 base and J lost 4; bases outside the gene matches: 8. Germline V lookup: CDR1 SEHNR, CDR2 FQNEAQ (reference sequence). The CDR3 DNA reads as TGTGCCAGCAGCTTAGGGCTAGCGGGAGGACATGTCACCGGGGAGCTGTTTTTT. As protein: CASSLGLAGGHVTGELFF.

The rearrangement links TRBV29-1 to TRBJ1-6; D call uncertain. The CDR3 is 14 amino acids. CDR1 SQVTM and CDR2 ANQGSEA come from the germline V gene. Trimming shortened V by 2 bases and J by 9 bases, and 14 bases separated the two germline ends. The CDR3 is CSVERNAKTSPLHF. DNA of the CDR3: TGCAGCGTTGAAAGGAACGCGAAGACTTCACCCCTCCACTTT. The entire variable domain, with the rest obtained from reference TRBV29-1 and TRBJ1-6, is as follows: SAVISQKPSRDICQRGTSLTIQCQVDSQVTMMFWYRQQPGQSLTLIATANQGSEATYESGFVIDKFPISRPNLTFSTLTVSNMSPEDSSIYLCSVERNAKTSPLHFGNGTRLTVT.

V usage is TRBV9 and J usage is TRBJ2-5, with 8 bases that match TRBD1. The DNA end favors TRBJ2-7, so the J call may be wrong. In germline, CDR1 is SGDLS, CDR2 YYNGEE. CDR3 length: 15 residues. The CDR3 loop is CASSVGTGPLYEQYF. CDR3 in DNA: TGTGCCAGCAGCGTAGGGACAGGGCCGCTCTACGAGCAGTACTTC.

V usage is TRBV5-1 and J usage is TRBJ1-2; D ambiguous. Germline loops: CDR1 SGHRS, CDR2 YFSETQ. This CDR3 region has 15 residues. Trimming took 0 bases from V and 6 from J, leaving 15 bases between them. The DNA for the CDR3 is TGCGCCAGCAGCTTGGACGGGTCCCTGGGTCATGGCTACACCTTC. Amino acids: CASSLDGSLGHGYTF.

The CDR3, as DNA: TGTGCCAGCAGCTTAGCTAGCGGGAGTACAGATACGCAGTATTTT. It is translated as CASSLASGSTDTQYF. The V and J genes are TRBV7-8 and TRBJ2-3; 9 nucleotides match TRBD2. With 0 bases clipped from V and 3 bases from J, the junction kept 1 base outside the gene matches. The CDR3 runs to 15 residues. Germline CDR1 SGHVS, CDR2 FQNEAQ.

The chain employs TRBV7-2 and TRBJ1-4, with 7 bases fitting TRBD1. The germline gives CDR1 SGHTA, CDR2 FQGNSA. Trimming took 6 bases from V and 10 from J; bases not matched to a gene: 11. The CDR3 length is 14 residues. CDR3 amino acids: CASRYDRDFGKLFF. DNA of the CDR3: TGTGCCAGCAGGTACGACAGGGACTTCGGAAAACTGTTTTTT.

This chain connects TRBV5-4 to TRBJ1-3, with TRBD1 as a possible D gene (6 bases). The CDR3 sequence is 15 residues long. The V gene lost 4 bases and the J gene lost 0 bases, with 11 bases spanning the gap. Germline V gives CDR1 SGHNT, CDR2 YYREEE (reference sequence). CDR3 amino acids: CASSHRASSGNTIYF. The CDR3 nucleotides are TGTGCCAGCAGCCACAGGGCCAGCTCTGGAAACACCATATATTTT.

This chain links TRBV27 with TRBJ2-1; D tentatively reads TRBD1 or TRBD2 (5 bases each). This CDR3 region has 15 residues. CDR1 is MNHEY, CDR2 SMNVEV, per germline (reference sequence). The V end was cut by 10 bases, the J end by 4 bases, with 20 bases between. The CDR3 bases are TGTGCCACTGTTAGTCCGGGGCCGGGTTACAATGAGCAGTTCTTC. This encodes CATVSPGPGYNEQFF.

V and J are TRBV5-1 and TRBJ2-3, with TRBD1 matching 11 bases. In germline, CDR1 is SGHRS, CDR2 YFSETQ. This CDR3 contains 15 residues. Unmatched junction bases numbered 5, after V lost 4 bases and J lost 4 bases. The chain's CDR3 is CASSPGTGGPDTQYF. CDR3 DNA: TGCGCCAGCAGCCCCGGGACAGGGGGACCAGATACGCAGTATTTT.

This chain joins TRBV5-1 and TRBJ2-4; D may be TRBD1 (5 bases). Germline CDR1 is SGHRS and CDR2 is YFSETQ. The CDR3 has 14 amino acids. V lost 4 bases to trimming and J lost 2 bases, with 10 bases between them. The CDR3 DNA sequence: TGCGCCAGCAGCCCCCAGGGAACCAAAAACATTCAGTACTTC. Protein: CASSPQGTKNIQYF.

This chain connects TRBV7-9 to TRBJ2-7; 8 nucleotides agree with TRBD2. The CDR3 extends over 15 amino acids. The V and J ends lost 1 base and 4 bases, in that order; junction bases with no gene match: 6. In germline, CDR1 is SEHNR, CDR2 FQNEAQ (reference sequence). CDR3 sequence (DNA): TGTGCCAGCAGCTTAGTGGTTAGCGGGAAATACGAGCAGTACTTC. This gives the protein CASSLVVSGKYEQYF.

The chain is built from TRBV30 and TRBJ2-7; 10 nucleotides match TRBD1. V was pared by 4 bases and J by 6 bases, with 9 bases of the junction left unmatched. This CDR3 is 14 amino acids long. Germline CDR1 reads GTSNPN; CDR2 reads SVGIG (reference sequence). This CDR3 is CAWTRTGGLGEQYF. Here the CDR3 DNA reads TGTGCCTGGACGCGGACAGGGGGATTGGGCGAGCAGTACTTC.

This clone was observed once. The chain is built from TRBV4-1 and TRBJ2-5; TRBD2 is a possible D gene (5 bases). Trimming stripped 5 bases from V and 2 bases from J, with 6 bases between. This CDR3 has 12 amino acids. Germline V gene sequence: CDR1 MGHRA, CDR2 YSYEKL. CDR3 nucleotides: TGCGCCAGCAGCAGGACTCAAGAGACCCAGTACTTC. Its protein is CASSRTQETQYF.

This clone was recorded a few times. V is TRBV5-1 and J is TRBJ1-5; D call uncertain. Germline V gives CDR1 SGHRS, CDR2 YFSETQ. V lost 4 bases to trimming and J lost 3 bases, with 8 bases between them. The CDR3 is made up of 13 amino acids. CDR3 protein: CASSPGDNQPQHF. CDR3 in DNA: TGCGCCAGCAGCCCAGGAGACAATCAGCCCCAGCATTTT. The entire variable domain, with the rest obtained from reference TRBV5-1 and TRBJ1-5, is as follows: KAGVTQTPRYLIKTRGQQVTLSCSPISGHRSVSWYQQTPGQGLQFLFEYFSETQRNKGNFPGRFSGRQFSNSRSEMNVSTLELGDSALYLCASSPGDNQPQHFGDGTRLSIL.

The chain carries TRBV7-9 and TRBJ2-3; 10 nucleotides line up with TRBD2. From germline, CDR1 is SEHNR and CDR2 FQNEAQ (reference sequence). The ends lost 1 base at V and 0 bases at J; junction bases unmatched: 7. The CDR3 is 18 amino acids. The CDR3 spells CASSLDFRTSGSTDTQYF. The DNA of the CDR3 is TGTGCCAGCAGCTTAGATTTTAGGACTAGCGGTAGCACAGATACGCAGTATTTT. Full variable domain (rest looked up from reference TRBV7-9 and TRBJ2-3): DTGVSQNPRHKITKRGQNVTFRCDPISEHNRLYWYRQTLGQGPEFLTYFQNEAQLEKSRLLSDRFSAERPKGSFSTLEIQRTEQGDSAMYLCASSLDFRTSGSTDTQYFGPGTRLTVL.

The chain joins TRBV6-5 to TRBJ1-3, with a possible D match to TRBD1 (6 bases). This CDR3 contains 15 residues. Deletions cut 4 bases from V and 0 bases from J, with 10 bases between. Germline V gives CDR1 MNHEY, CDR2 SVGAGI. As DNA, the CDR3 is TGTGCCAGCAGTTTCGGACAGCTCTCTGGAAACACCATATATTTT. Residues: CASSFGQLSGNTIYF.

The V and J genes are TRBV19 and TRBJ2-7, with D uncertain. V was trimmed by 5 bases and J by 3 bases, leaving 11 bases between them. CDR1 is LNHDA and CDR2 is SQIVND in the germline V gene (reference sequence). The CDR3 length is 13 residues. CDR3 in amino acids: CASSRQENYEQYF. CDR3 DNA: TGTGCCAGTAGTCGTCAGGAGAACTACGAGCAGTACTTC.

The J gene is TRBJ2-7, the V gene TRBV5-1; D ambiguous. Germline CDR1 is SGHRS and CDR2 is YFSETQ. The CDR3 has 14 residues. V lost 0 bases, J lost 1 base, and 8 bases lay in between. The CDR3 region has the DNA TGCGCCAGCAGCTTGGGGCCGCTATCCTACGAGCAGTACTTC. Residues: CASSLGPLSYEQYF.

CDR3 amino acids: CASSTGTGPNEKLFF. Written as DNA, the CDR3 is TGTGCCAGCAGCACCGGGACAGGGCCTAATGAAAAACTGTTTTTT. V is TRBV7-9 and J is TRBJ1-4, with 9 bases matching TRBD1. The J segment lost 3 bases and the V segment lost 5 bases, leaving 4 bases of the junction unmatched. The CDR3 covers 15 residues. Per germline, CDR1 SEHNR and CDR2 FQNEAQ (reference sequence). The whole variable domain, remainder taken from reference TRBV7-9 and TRBJ1-4, is DTGVSQNPRHKITKRGQNVTFRCDPISEHNRLYWYRQTLGQGPEFLTYFQNEAQLEKSRLLSDRFSAERPKGSFSTLEIQRTEQGDSAMYLCASSTGTGPNEKLFFGSGTQLSVL.

A single count supports this clone. The J gene is TRBJ1-2, the V gene TRBV5-6; 10 nucleotides align to TRBD1. Germline V lookup: CDR1 SGHDT, CDR2 YYEEEE. Losses at the gene ends were 0 bases for V and 5 bases for J; bases not matched to a gene: 4. This CDR3 is 15 amino acids long. CDR3 sequence reads: CASSLGDRGGYGYTF. CDR3 nucleotide sequence: TGTGCCAGCAGCTTGGGGGACAGGGGAGGGTATGGCTACACCTTC.

This chain links TRBV6-5 with TRBJ2-2, with 8 bases fitting TRBD2. This CDR3 is 16 amino acids long. CDR1 is MNHEY and CDR2 is SVGAGI in the germline V gene. Germline trimming cut 3 bases from V and 1 base from J; bases unmatched to any gene: 4. CDR3 amino acids: CASSYSGTRNTGELFF. CDR3 DNA sequence: TGTGCCAGCAGTTATTCCGGGACTAGGAACACCGGGGAGCTGTTTTTT.

CDR3 sequence: CASSGDLGLAGGETQYF. DNA of the CDR3: TGTGCCAGCAGCGGAGATTTGGGACTAGCGGGAGGAGAGACCCAGTACTTC. This chain joins TRBV9 and TRBJ2-5; 15 bases are shared with TRBD2. Germline CDR1 and CDR2: SGDLS and YYNGEE. Unmatched junction bases numbered 7, after V lost 3 bases and J lost 4 bases. The CDR3 has 17 amino acids.

V is TRBV7-3 and J is TRBJ2-1; D is perhaps TRBD2 (5 bases). CDR3 length: 14 amino acids. The V gene's germline CDR1 is SGHTA and CDR2 FQGTGA. V was cut by 5 bases and J by 10 bases, with 18 bases left in between. CDR3 region: CASSPRPLAGEQFF. The CDR3 bases are TGTGCCAGCAGCCCCAGGCCCCTAGCCGGCGAGCAGTTCTTC. Variable domain in full (rest from reference TRBV7-3 and TRBJ2-1): GAGVSQTPSNKVTEKGKYVELRCDPISGHTALYWYRQSLGQGPEFLIYFQGTGAADDSGLPNDRFFAVRPEGSVSTLKIQRTERGDSAVYLCASSPRPLAGEQFFGPGTRLTVL.

The chain is built from TRBV19 and TRBJ1-5, with 8 bases matching TRBD1. Unmatched junction bases numbered 9, after V lost 5 bases and J lost 3 bases. Germline V gives CDR1 LNHDA, CDR2 SQIVND (reference sequence). CDR3 length: 16 amino acids. CDR3: CASSAGNRGFNQPQHF. The DNA for the CDR3 is TGTGCCAGTAGTGCAGGAAACAGGGGGTTCAATCAGCCCCAGCATTTT. The full variable domain, in which reference TRBV19 and TRBJ1-5 provide the parts outside the CDR3, is DGGITQSPKYLFRKEGQNVTLSCEQNLNHDAMYWYRQDPGQGLRLIYYSQIVNDFQKGDIAEGYSVSREKKESFPLTVTSAQKNPTAFYLCASSAGNRGFNQPQHFGDGTRLSIL.

J is TRBJ2-5 and V is TRBV5-1; D could derive from TRBD1 or TRBD2 (6 bases each). The CDR3 totals 16 residues. Trimming stripped 7 bases from V and 4 bases from J, with 23 bases between. Germline CDR1 SGHRS, CDR2 YFSETQ. The CDR3 region is CASGGGTRSGGETQYF. The CDR3 nucleotides read TGCGCCAGCGGAGGGGGAACCCGTTCAGGAGGAGAGACCCAGTACTTC. Looking up the rest from reference TRBV5-1 and TRBJ2-5 gives the full variable domain: KAGVTQTPRYLIKTRGQQVTLSCSPISGHRSVSWYQQTPGQGLQFLFEYFSETQRNKGNFPGRFSGRQFSNSRSEMNVSTLELGDSALYLCASGGGTRSGGETQYFGPGTRLLVL.

This clone was seen just once. The genes are TRBV6-6 and TRBJ2-5, with TRBD2 matching over 9 bases. The germline CDR1 and CDR2 sequences are MNHNY and SVGAGI (reference sequence). The CDR3 has 15 residues. V was pared by 7 bases and J by 6 bases, with 12 bases of the junction left unmatched. CDR3 DNA: TGTGCCAGCACTGGAGCGGGAGGAGGAGGGCAGACCCAGTACTTC. Amino acid sequence: CASTGAGGGGQTQYF.